This record looks at one TCR beta chain sequence and its context. This sample stems from a study of blood T cell repertoires in COVID-19. The assay was immunoSEQ multiplex PCR, and TCRdb's table has in-frame clones only and misses some. The table records roughly 70,000 clones, 78% of them present only once. V was trimmed by 3 bases and J by 4 bases, leaving 21 bases between them. Germline CDR1 MNHEY, CDR2 SMNVEV (reference sequence). CDR3 size: 17 residues. The chain joins TRBV27 to TRBJ1-2; weak D call: TRBD1 (6 bases). Sequencing was carried out using peripheral blood. The source is a human donor in a cohort sampled during active COVID-19. CDR3 sequence reads: CASSFLTNRAMIYGYTF. CDR3 nucleotides: TGTGCCAGCAGTTTTCTCACAAACAGGGCTATGATCTATGGCTACACCTTC.